The 11 T cell receptor beta chains reported below all come from one sample, sequenced in a study of cytomegalovirus exposure and HLA in healthy donors. This PCR relied on a set of 60 Vbeta primers and 13 Jbeta primers. The method was immunoSEQ multiplex PCR; TCRdb's version includes in-frame clones alone and lacks a portion of them. The table records about 160,000 clones, 70% to 80% of them present only once. The source material was PBMCs. These receptors all stem from a man aged 45 to 65 in good health and CMV-seropositive.

The chain carries TRBV11-3 and TRBJ2-5; TRBD1 matches 11 bases. J was trimmed by 5 bases and V by 5 bases; bases with no gene match: 1. From germline, CDR1 is SGHNT and CDR2 YENEEA. The CDR3 extends over 13 amino acids. The CDR3 loop reads CASSGDRGETQYF. In DNA, the CDR3 is TGTGCCAGCAGCGGGGACAGGGGGGAGACCCAGTACTTC.

The chain combines TRBV9 with TRBJ1-4; 8 nucleotides match TRBD1. The length of the CDR3 is 15 residues. The ends lost 4 bases at V and 7 bases at J; junction bases unmatched: 9. Looked up from germline, CDR1 is SGDLS and CDR2 is YYNGEE. Here the CDR3 reads CASSPHPGQAEKLFF. CDR3 nucleotides: TGTGCCAGCAGCCCCCATCCGGGACAGGCTGAAAAACTGTTTTTT.

The gene calls are TRBV14 and TRBJ1-6; D remains ambiguous. The CDR3 totals 14 residues. The V gene's germline CDR1 is SGHDN and CDR2 FVKESK. V gave up 1 base and J gave up 10 bases, with 11 bases separating them. This chain's CDR3 is CASSQGTAGSPLHF. Here the CDR3 DNA reads TGTGCCAGCAGCCAAGGGACGGCGGGGTCACCCCTCCACTTT.

This chain uses TRBV18 with TRBJ2-5; 8 bases fit TRBD2. Germline V lookup: CDR1 KGHSH, CDR2 LQKENI. V dropped 3 bases and J dropped 3; count of bases not matched to a gene: 6. This CDR3 contains 15 residues. CDR3 sequence reads: CASSPRGGIKETQYF. Written as DNA, the CDR3 is TGTGCCAGCTCACCGCGCGGGGGGATTAAAGAGACCCAGTACTTC.

V is TRBV11-3 and J is TRBJ2-3; possibly TRBD2 for D (5 bases). This CDR3 is built from 17 residues. Trimming left V 5 bases short and J 2 bases short, with 20 bases between. Germline values: CDR1 SGHNT, CDR2 YENEEA. CDR3 region: CASSRGPLGGTTDTQYF. The CDR3 DNA follows: TGTGCCAGCAGCCGAGGACCGCTCGGAGGTACCACAGATACGCAGTATTTT.

The chain is built from TRBV2 and TRBJ2-5; 12 bases map to TRBD2. Looked up from germline, CDR1 is SNHLY and CDR2 is FYNNEI. The CDR3 contains 15 residues. V lost 6 bases to trimming and J lost 4 bases; unmatched junction nucleotides: 6. This chain's CDR3 is CASRILAGGPETQYF. The CDR3 DNA follows: TGTGCCAGCAGGATACTAGCGGGGGGACCAGAGACCCAGTACTTC.

This clone showed up just a few times. This chain connects TRBV4-1 to TRBJ2-5; TRBD2 aligns across 15 bases. Germline CDR1 MGHRA, CDR2 YSYEKL. The CDR3 loop spans 17 amino acids. The trim removed 4 bases at V and 5 bases at J, leaving 8 bases unmatched. The CDR3 DNA is TGCGCCAGCAGCCGTACGGGACTAGCGGGGGGTAGTGAGACCCAGTACTTC. Residues: CASSRTGLAGGSETQYF.

The chain joins TRBV30 to TRBJ1-1; unclear D gene. CDR3 size: 12 residues. Germline V gene sequence: CDR1 GTSNPN, CDR2 SVGIG (reference sequence). V was clipped by 5 bases and J by 1 base, with 8 bases between them. CDR3 nucleotide sequence: TGTGCCTGGGAACAGACGAACACTGAAGCTTTCTTT. Protein sequence: CAWEQTNTEAFF.

On this clone itself: One junction end does not reproduce the germline sequence, and a read error may be involved. This same CDR3 is encoded by further DNA sequences in the sample. V usage is TRBV4-3 and J usage is TRBJ2-3, with 7 bases matching TRBD1. Germline V CDR1 and CDR2: LGHNA, YSLEER. This CDR3 is built from 15 residues. The CDR3 nucleotides read TGCGCCAGCAGCCAAGTCAGGGTGGGGACAGATACGCAGTACTTT. Protein sequence: CASSQVRVGTDTQYF.

This clone was picked up one time. J is TRBJ1-2 and V is TRBV7-8; 8 bases fit TRBD1. Losses at the gene ends were 7 bases for V and 7 bases for J; bases not matched to a gene: 8. Per the germline V gene, CDR1 is SGHVS and CDR2 is FQNEAQ. The CDR3 has 13 amino acids. The DNA of the CDR3 is TGTGCCAGCACCCCTCAGGACAGGGCTGGCTACACCTTC. Translating it yields CASTPQDRAGYTF. Full variable domain (remainder filled in from reference TRBV7-8 and TRBJ1-2): GAGVSQSPRYKVAKRGQDVALRCDPISGHVSLFWYQQALGQGPEFLTYFQNEAQLDKSGLPSDRFFAERPEGSVSTLKIQRTQQEDSAVYLCASTPQDRAGYTFGSGTRLTVV.

This clone has only one observation. This chain links TRBV25-1 with TRBJ1-4; tentatively, D is TRBD1 (5 bases). Germline CDR1 and CDR2: MGHDK and SYGVNS. The CDR3 has 15 amino acids. Trimming shortened V by 8 bases and J by 4 bases, and 17 bases separated the two germline ends. CDR3 protein: CASAGRGGGNEKLFF. The DNA for the CDR3 is TGTGCCAGCGCCGGCCGCGGGGGAGGTAATGAAAAACTGTTTTTT.